Each of the 30 T cell receptor beta chains below was sequenced from the same sample in a study of vaccination and CD4 T cells after COVID-19. Sample time point: late sampling 161 to 241 days after vaccination in three convalescent patients. TCRdb re-analysed the PCR reads in MiXCR, keeping a single row per CDR3 protein. The sample has some 27,000 distinct CDR3 sequences; roughly 51% are singletons. This sample comprised CD4+ T cells from blood, obtained about 7 months after SARS-CoV-2 vaccination. The source of these receptors is a human donor who had recovered from COVID-19.

The chain carries TRBV28 and TRBJ2-7, with 9 bases fitting TRBD2. This CDR3 is 16 amino acids long. CDR1 MDHEN and CDR2 SYDVKM come from the germline V gene. The V and J ends lost 4 bases and 4 bases, in that order; junction bases with no gene match: 11. CDR3 sequence (DNA): TGTGCCAGCAGTTCCCCCAGACTAGCGGCTGGATACGAGCAGTACTTC. This encodes CASSSPRLAAGYEQYF.

The chain links TRBV5-4 to TRBJ2-1, with no clear D. This CDR3 is 11 amino acids long. Trimming removed 2 bases from V and 9 bases from J, with 6 bases in between. Germline lookup yields CDR1 SGHNT and CDR2 YYREEE (reference sequence). CDR3 loop: CASSFGAEQFF. In DNA form, the CDR3 reads TGTGCCAGCAGCTTTGGTGCTGAGCAGTTCTTC.

This chain uses TRBV2 with TRBJ1-2, with 7 nucleotides matching TRBD1. Germline V gene lookup returns CDR1 SNHLY and CDR2 FYNNEI. CDR3 length: 11 amino acids. This chain's CDR3 is CANRGPYGYTF. The CDR3 DNA sequence: TGTGCTAACAGGGGACCCTATGGCTACACCTTC.

This clonotype was seen a handful of times. This chain links TRBV2 with TRBJ1-5; D ambiguous. With 6 bases removed from V and 1 base from J, the gap between germline ends came to 10 bases. Germline V gene sequence: CDR1 SNHLY, CDR2 FYNNEI. The CDR3 runs 14 residues. This chain's CDR3 is CASRSVGSNQPQHF. The DNA of the CDR3 is TGTGCCAGCAGGTCGGTAGGCAGCAATCAGCCCCAGCATTTT.

This clonotype was counted between two and nine times. This chain connects TRBV20-1 to TRBJ2-1, with 7 bases matching TRBD2. The CDR3 contains 15 residues. Trimming removed 2 bases from V and 4 bases from J; junction bases left unmatched: 8. In germline, CDR1 is DFQATT, CDR2 SNEGSKA (reference sequence). CDR3 in amino acids: CSARLGRTGYNEQFF. CDR3 nucleotides: TGCAGTGCTAGACTCGGGAGGACGGGATACAATGAGCAGTTCTTC.

The V and J genes are TRBV6-2 or TRBV6-3 and TRBJ2-7; D unclear. The CDR3 length is 13 residues. The V end was cut by 3 bases, the J end by 3 bases, with 9 bases between. In germline, CDR1 is MNHEY, CDR2 SVGEGT. In nucleotides, the CDR3 is TGTGCCAGCAGTTATACTCTGGGCTACGAGCAGTACTTC. Its translation: CASSYTLGYEQYF.

V is TRBV18 and J is TRBJ2-5; 7 bases are shared with TRBD2. Germline trimming cut 0 bases from V and 5 bases from J; bases unmatched to any gene: 12. CDR1 is KGHSH, CDR2 LQKENI, per germline. CDR3 length equals 17 residues. The CDR3 spells CASSPPKAPGGRETQYF. Written as DNA, the CDR3 is TGTGCCAGCTCACCACCGAAGGCGCCGGGGGGACGGGAGACCCAGTACTTC. Together with reference TRBV18 and TRBJ2-5, the CDR3 gives the full variable domain: NAGVMQNPRHLVRRRGQEARLRCSPMKGHSHVYWYRQLPEEGLKFMVYLQKENIIDESGMPKERFSAEFPKEGPSILRIQQVVRGDSAAYFCASSPPKAPGGRETQYFGPGTRLLVL.

This clonotype was picked up a small number of times. The chain has TRBV20-1 and TRBJ2-7; 10 nucleotides agree with TRBD1. Germline V gives CDR1 DFQATT, CDR2 SNEGSKA (reference sequence). There are 13 residues in the CDR3. The ends lost 3 bases at V and 4 bases at J; junction bases unmatched: 3. CDR3 protein: CSARQDRGYEQYF. CDR3 in DNA: TGCAGTGCTAGGCAGGACAGGGGGTACGAGCAGTACTTC.

This clonotype was observed a handful of times. The chain has TRBV19 and TRBJ1-5; 9 bases agree with TRBD1. Germline values: CDR1 LNHDA, CDR2 SQIVND (reference sequence). The CDR3 is made up of 15 amino acids. The V and J ends lost 6 bases and 7 bases, in that order; junction bases with no gene match: 10. CDR3 protein: CASRPGQGRGQPQHF. The DNA of the CDR3 is TGTGCCAGTAGGCCGGGACAGGGACGAGGACAGCCCCAGCATTTT.

The rearrangement links TRBV29-1 to TRBJ2-7; no firm D call. Per the germline V gene, CDR1 is SQVTM and CDR2 is ANQGSEA. Between the trimmed V and J ends, which lost 5 bases and 3 bases, there was a span of 8 bases. The CDR3 loop spans 11 amino acids. DNA of the CDR3: TGCAGCGTTTGGGGAAGCTACGAGCAGTACTTC. It translates to CSVWGSYEQYF.

In this sample, this clonotype turned up a few times. CDR3 loop: CSAPTTDTQYF. In DNA form, the CDR3 reads TGCAGTGCTCCAACGACAGATACGCAGTATTTT. The chain has TRBV20-1 and TRBJ2-3; D gene unclear. V gave up 5 bases and J gave up 3 bases, with 6 bases separating them. CDR1 and CDR2 (germline): DFQATT, SNEGSKA (reference sequence). There are 11 residues in the CDR3.

This clonotype turned up a few times. This sequence joins TRBV24-1 and TRBJ2-1; 8 bases match TRBD1. Unmatched junction bases numbered 5, after V lost 4 bases and J lost 10 bases. The CDR3 runs to 13 residues. Germline V gives CDR1 KGHDR, CDR2 SFDVKD. CDR3 in amino acids: CATSDRTGLEQFF. For the CDR3, the DNA is TGTGCCACCAGTGACCGGACAGGGCTCGAGCAGTTCTTC.

The CDR3 DNA reads TGTGCCAGCTGCTTCACAGGGGAGGGGATGAACACTGAAGCTTTCTTT. This sequence encodes CASCFTGEGMNTEAFF. The chain links TRBV27 to TRBJ1-1; 7 positions agree with TRBD1. This CDR3 region has 16 residues. V gave up 8 bases and J gave up 0 bases; unmatched junction bases: 12. Germline V CDR1 and CDR2: MNHEY, SMNVEV (reference sequence).

The sample holds a few counts of this clonotype. The rearrangement links TRBV19 to TRBJ2-5, with 7 nucleotides matching TRBD2. The J segment lost 7 bases and the V segment lost 5 bases, leaving 7 bases of the junction unmatched. The CDR3 extends over 13 amino acids. CDR1 is LNHDA and CDR2 is SQIVND in the germline V gene (reference sequence). CDR3 protein: CASSPEGRGTQYF. The CDR3 coding sequence is TGTGCCAGTAGTCCAGAGGGGAGGGGGACCCAGTACTTC.

V usage is TRBV11-1 and J usage is TRBJ2-7; no clear D. The germline gives CDR1 SGHAT, CDR2 FQDESV (reference sequence). The CDR3 spans 13 residues. V lost 4 bases and J 4 bases, leaving 11 bases between the germline ends. This CDR3 is CASSWTQEYEQYF. The CDR3 coding sequence is TGTGCCAGCAGCTGGACCCAGGAATACGAGCAGTACTTC.

The chain combines TRBV2 with TRBJ2-7; D is uncertain. With 5 bases removed from V and 0 bases from J, the gap between germline ends came to 8 bases. Germline CDR1 SNHLY, CDR2 FYNNEI. This CDR3 contains 13 residues. The CDR3 nucleotides read TGTGCCAGCAGTCCTCTAAACTCCTACGAGCAGTACTTC. Amino acid sequence: CASSPLNSYEQYF.

The chain employs TRBV28 and TRBJ2-7, with D perhaps TRBD1 or TRBD2 (5 bases each). V was clipped by 6 bases and J by 3 bases, with 12 bases between them. This CDR3 has 13 amino acids. Germline CDR1 is MDHEN and CDR2 is SYDVKM. The CDR3 loop reads CASSRGTNYEQYF. The CDR3 coding sequence is TGTGCCAGCAGCCGTGGGACCAACTACGAGCAGTACTTC. The full variable domain, with the rest looked up from reference TRBV28 and TRBJ2-7, is DVKVTQSSRYLVKRTGEKVFLECVQDMDHENMFWYRQDPGLGLRLIYFSYDVKMKEKGDIPEGYSVSREKKERFSLILESASTNQTSMYLCASSRGTNYEQYFGPGTRLTVT.

The chain links TRBV7-2 to TRBJ2-7; perhaps TRBD2 as D (7 bases). Between the trimmed V and J ends, which lost 5 bases and 2 bases, there was a span of 16 bases. CDR3 length equals 15 residues. The V gene's germline CDR1 is SGHTA and CDR2 FQGNSA. In nucleotides, the CDR3 is TGTGCCAGCAGCCGAGGGGGGGCGATTCCCTACGAGCAGTACTTC. It is translated as CASSRGGAIPYEQYF.

A few counts support this clonotype. This rearrangement joins TRBV7-2 to TRBJ2-5, with a possible D match to TRBD1 (6 bases). Germline CDR1 is SGHTA and CDR2 is FQGNSA. The CDR3 consists of 13 residues. V was shortened by 5 bases and J by 2 bases, with 9 bases between the two germline ends. DNA of the CDR3: TGTGCCAGCAGCATGGACAGTCAAGAGACCCAGTACTTC. Translating it yields CASSMDSQETQYF.

This chain joins TRBV5-8 and TRBJ1-5; no clear D gene. The germline V and J ends were trimmed by 2 bases and 2 bases, with 8 bases remaining between them. The CDR3 sequence is 14 residues long. Germline values: CDR1 SGHTS, CDR2 YDEGEE. Here the CDR3 reads CASSFWVGNQPQHF. CDR3 DNA: TGTGCCAGCAGCTTTTGGGTGGGCAATCAGCCCCAGCATTTT.

V and J are TRBV7-6 and TRBJ2-3; D may correspond to TRBD1 or TRBD2 (5 bases each). The CDR3 is 13 residues long. Germline assignment: CDR1 SGHVS and CDR2 FNYEAQ. The germline V and J ends were trimmed by 10 bases and 1 base, with 12 bases remaining between them. The CDR3 protein is CATRDGGTDTQYF. Written as DNA, the CDR3 is TGTGCCACTCGGGACGGTGGCACAGATACGCAGTATTTT. Variable domain in full (rest from reference TRBV7-6 and TRBJ2-3): GAGVSQSPRYKVTKRGQDVALRCDPISGHVSLYWYRQALGQGPEFLTYFNYEAQQDKSGLPNDRFSAERPEGSISTLTIQRTEQRDSAMYRCATRDGGTDTQYFGPGTRLTVL.

The CDR3 here is CASSPTSGSTDTQYF. In DNA, the CDR3 is TGTGCCAGCAGCCCTACTAGCGGGAGCACAGATACGCAGTATTTT. The chain recombines TRBV6-2 or TRBV6-3 with TRBJ2-3; 9 nucleotides align to TRBD2. The length of the CDR3 is 15 residues. Germline loops: CDR1 MNHEY, CDR2 SVGEGT. The trim removed 6 bases at V and 0 bases at J, leaving 4 bases unmatched.

In its sample, this clonotype was seen a few times. This chain joins TRBV20-1 and TRBJ2-1; 8 nucleotides align to TRBD1. The CDR3 extends over 13 amino acids. Losses at the gene ends were 7 bases for V and 6 bases for J; bases not matched to a gene: 8. Per the germline V gene, CDR1 is DFQATT and CDR2 is SNEGSKA (reference sequence). CDR3 in amino acids: CSETGTGLNEQFF. In DNA form, the CDR3 reads TGCAGTGAGACCGGGACAGGCCTCAATGAGCAGTTCTTC.

This chain joins TRBV7-8 and TRBJ2-1; tentatively, D is TRBD1 (6 bases). The length of the CDR3 is 17 residues. V shed 4 bases and J shed 4 bases, with 20 bases lying between them. CDR1 and CDR2 from the germline V gene are SGHVS and FQNEAQ. The CDR3: CASSSYLGPGAYNEQFF. The CDR3 DNA reads TGTGCCAGCAGCTCTTACCTGGGGCCAGGGGCATACAATGAGCAGTTCTTC.

This chain uses TRBV7-2 with TRBJ2-3; 8 bases are shared with TRBD1. Trimming cost V 3 bases and J 0 bases; bases outside gene matches: 5. The CDR3 length is 16 residues. CDR1 and CDR2 (germline): SGHTA, FQGNSA. CDR3: CASSFWTGPSTDTQYF. In nucleotides, the CDR3 is TGTGCCAGCAGCTTTTGGACAGGGCCTAGCACAGATACGCAGTATTTT.

This clonotype has only a few counts. For the CDR3, the DNA is TGTGCCAGCAGTATACCTGGCGGGGATTTAGGCGGGGGCTCGTGGGGCTACACCTTC. This translates into CASSIPGGDLGGGSWGYTF. The rearrangement links TRBV28 to TRBJ1-2; maybe TRBD1 (6 bases). CDR3 length equals 19 residues. Germline V gene lookup returns CDR1 MDHEN and CDR2 SYDVKM. Trimming removed 5 bases from V and 8 bases from J, with 33 bases in between.

The chain has TRBV20-1 and TRBJ2-3; the D is unclear. Per the germline V gene, CDR1 is DFQATT and CDR2 is SNEGSKA (reference sequence). CDR3 length: 12 residues. The V end was cut by 4 bases, the J end by 5 bases, with 10 bases between. The CDR3 sequence is CSATNIGDTQYF. The CDR3 coding sequence is TGCAGTGCTACCAACATCGGAGATACGCAGTATTTT.

This clonotype was detected a few times. The chain employs TRBV7-2 and TRBJ1-6, with a possible D match to TRBD1 (6 bases). Trimming shortened V by 2 bases and J by 5 bases, and 13 bases separated the two germline ends. The CDR3 runs 16 residues. From germline, CDR1 is SGHTA and CDR2 FQGNSA. The CDR3 loop is CASSLQGSGNNSPLHF. The CDR3 DNA reads as TGTGCCAGCAGCTTACAGGGGTCGGGGAATAATTCACCCCTCCACTTT.

This CDR3 reads CASSLQSWGSNQPQHF. As DNA, the CDR3 is TGTGCCAGCAGCCTTCAGAGTTGGGGCTCCAATCAGCCCCAGCATTTT. The gene calls are TRBV7-2 and TRBJ1-5, with D tentatively TRBD1 (5 bases). Germline lookup yields CDR1 SGHTA and CDR2 FQGNSA. CDR3 length equals 16 residues. Trimming cost V 5 bases and J 3 bases, with 17 bases left between them.

In this sample, this clonotype turned up once. V is TRBV2 and J is TRBJ2-5, with D tentatively TRBD2 (5 bases). The CDR3 loop spans 12 amino acids. In germline, CDR1 is SNHLY, CDR2 FYNNEI. Trimming stripped 2 bases from V and 5 bases from J, with 6 bases between. The CDR3 here is CASSETGETQYF. The CDR3 DNA sequence: TGTGCCAGCAGTGAAACGGGGGAGACCCAGTACTTC. Variable domain in full (rest from reference TRBV2 and TRBJ2-5): EPEVTQTPSHQVTQMGQEVILRCVPISNHLYFYWYRQILGQKVEFLVSFYNNEISEKSEIFDDQFSVERPDGSNFTLKIRSTKLEDSAMYFCASSETGETQYFGPGTRLLVL.